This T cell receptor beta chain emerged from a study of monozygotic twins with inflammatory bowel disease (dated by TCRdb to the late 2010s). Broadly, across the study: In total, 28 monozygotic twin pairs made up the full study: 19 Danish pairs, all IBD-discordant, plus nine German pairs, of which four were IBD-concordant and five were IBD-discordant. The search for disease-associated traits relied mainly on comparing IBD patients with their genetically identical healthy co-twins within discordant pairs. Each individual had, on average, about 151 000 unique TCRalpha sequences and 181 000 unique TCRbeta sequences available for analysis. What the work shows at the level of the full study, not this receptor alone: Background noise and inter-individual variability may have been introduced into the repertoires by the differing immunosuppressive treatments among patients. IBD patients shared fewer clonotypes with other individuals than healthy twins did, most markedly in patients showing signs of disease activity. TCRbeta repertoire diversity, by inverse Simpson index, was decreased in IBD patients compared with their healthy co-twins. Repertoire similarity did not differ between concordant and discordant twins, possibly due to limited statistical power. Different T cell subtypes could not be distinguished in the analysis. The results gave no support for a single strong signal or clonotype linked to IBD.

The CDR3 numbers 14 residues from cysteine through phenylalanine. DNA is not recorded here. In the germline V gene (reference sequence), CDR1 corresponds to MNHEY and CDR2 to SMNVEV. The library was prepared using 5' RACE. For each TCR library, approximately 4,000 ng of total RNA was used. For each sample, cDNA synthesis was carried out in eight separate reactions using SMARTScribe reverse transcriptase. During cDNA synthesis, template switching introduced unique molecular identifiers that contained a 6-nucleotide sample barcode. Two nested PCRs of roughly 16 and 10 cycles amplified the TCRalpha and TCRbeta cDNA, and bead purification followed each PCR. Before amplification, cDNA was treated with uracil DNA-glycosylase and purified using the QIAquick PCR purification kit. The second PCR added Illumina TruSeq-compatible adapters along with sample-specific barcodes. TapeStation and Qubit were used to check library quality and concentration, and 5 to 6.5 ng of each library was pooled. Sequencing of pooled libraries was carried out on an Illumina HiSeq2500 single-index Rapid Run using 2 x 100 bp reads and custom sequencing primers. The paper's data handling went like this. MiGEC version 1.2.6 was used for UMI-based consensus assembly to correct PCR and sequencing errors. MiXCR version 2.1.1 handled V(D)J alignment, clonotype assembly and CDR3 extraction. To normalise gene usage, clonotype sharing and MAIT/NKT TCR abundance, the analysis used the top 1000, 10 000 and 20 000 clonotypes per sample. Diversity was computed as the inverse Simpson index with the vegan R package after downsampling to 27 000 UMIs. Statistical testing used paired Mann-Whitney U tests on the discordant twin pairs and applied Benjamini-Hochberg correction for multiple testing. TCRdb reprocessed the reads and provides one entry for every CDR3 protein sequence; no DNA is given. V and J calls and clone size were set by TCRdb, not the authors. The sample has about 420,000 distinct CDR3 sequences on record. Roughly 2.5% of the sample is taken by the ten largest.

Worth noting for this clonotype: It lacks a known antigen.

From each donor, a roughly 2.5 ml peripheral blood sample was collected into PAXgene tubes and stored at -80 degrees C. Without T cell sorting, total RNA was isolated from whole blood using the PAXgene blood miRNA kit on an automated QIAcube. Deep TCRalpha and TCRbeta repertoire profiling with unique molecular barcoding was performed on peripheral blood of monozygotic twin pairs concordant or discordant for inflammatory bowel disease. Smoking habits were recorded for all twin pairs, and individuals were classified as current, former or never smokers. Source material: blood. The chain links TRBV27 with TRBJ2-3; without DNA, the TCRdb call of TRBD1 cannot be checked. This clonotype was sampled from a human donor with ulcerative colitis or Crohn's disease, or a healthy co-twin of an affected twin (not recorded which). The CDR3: CASSWTFPRDTQYF.